This TCR beta chain was captured by sequencing in a study of T cells in localized non-small cell lung cancer. Points from the study as a whole: Greater blood T cell density accompanied longer overall survival. Uninvolved adjacent lung showed peak T cell clonality, exceeding tumor. The study detected a median approximately 50 of the top 100 tumor clones in adjacent lung.

As to this clone: The antigen is undetermined.

This CDR3 has 14 amino acids. V was clipped by 11 bases and J by 2 bases; unmatched bases: 8. Germline assignment: CDR1 LGHNA and CDR2 YSLEER. This table comes from immunoSEQ multiplex PCR, and its TCRdb copy is limited to in-frame clones, with some not included. The repertoire holds 31,000 or so clones, with 80% as singletons. The sequencing used peripheral blood, collected before any cancer treatment. The chain recombines TRBV4-3 with TRBJ1-2; 10 bases are a match to TRBD1. This receptor was obtained from a male donor at least 60 years old with stage III squamous cell lung carcinoma. The DNA of the CDR3 is TGCGCCGCGGCCCCGGGACAGGGGAACTATGGCTACACCTTC. It encodes CAAAPGQGNYGYTF.